Each of the 32 T cell receptor beta chains below was sequenced from the same sample in a study of blood T cell repertoires in COVID-19. Data came from immunoSEQ multiplex PCR; TCRdb stores just in-frame clones and leaves some out. The sample has some 99,000 clones; over 80% are singletons. Sequenced sample: peripheral blood. Receptors were obtained from a woman aged 55-75 years with acute or convalescent COVID-19.

This chain joins TRBV6-2 or TRBV6-3 and TRBJ2-6, with D tentatively TRBD1 (5 bases). This CDR3 is 20 amino acids long. V was clipped by 6 bases and J by 2 bases, with 26 bases between them. Germline V CDR1 and CDR2: MNHEY, SVGEGT. CDR3 loop: CASSLVRVKSGLAGANVLTF. CDR3 sequence (DNA): TGTGCCAGCAGCTTAGTGAGAGTTAAATCAGGGCTGGCTGGGGCCAACGTCCTGACTTTC.

The rearrangement uses TRBV7-2 and TRBJ2-5; 10 bases are shared with TRBD1. This CDR3 contains 16 residues. Trimming took 4 bases from V and 5 from J; bases not matched to a gene: 10. CDR1 SGHTA and CDR2 FQGNSA come from the germline V gene. The CDR3 loop is CASSSRPGQGRETQYF. The CDR3 DNA sequence: TGTGCCAGCAGCTCTCGTCCGGGACAGGGGAGGGAGACCCAGTACTTC.

V usage is TRBV6-4 and J usage is TRBJ2-2; 7 bases are shared with TRBD2. The ends lost 7 bases at V and 1 base at J; junction bases unmatched: 9. In germline, CDR1 is MRHNA, CDR2 SNTAGT. The CDR3 consists of 16 residues. The CDR3 region is CASTHSASGNTGELFF. The CDR3 nucleotides are TGTGCCAGCACCCACTCGGCTAGCGGGAACACCGGGGAGCTGTTTTTT.

The chain's CDR3 is CASSQALAGAGVEQFF. CDR3 in DNA: TGTGCCAGCAGCCAAGCGCTAGCGGGAGCGGGTGTTGAGCAGTTCTTC. The J gene is TRBJ2-1, the V gene TRBV3-1 (or the pseudogene TRBV3-2); 10 bases fit TRBD2. The CDR3 is 16 residues long. Unmatched junction bases numbered 9, after V lost 1 base and J lost 9 bases. The germline V gene has CDR1 LGHDT and CDR2 YNNKEL (reference sequence).

This rearrangement joins TRBV11-2 to TRBJ1-1; D possibly corresponds to TRBD1 (6 bases). Trimming removed 4 bases from V and 4 bases from J, with 13 bases in between. This CDR3 is built from 14 residues. Per germline, CDR1 SGHAT and CDR2 FQNNGV. CDR3 coding DNA: TGTGCCAGCAGCTCGACAGGTCCCGGCACTGAAGCTTTCTTT. Its translation is CASSSTGPGTEAFF.

V usage is TRBV7-9 and J usage is TRBJ2-5; perhaps TRBD1 as D (5 bases). CDR3 length: 18 residues. V lost 6 bases and J lost 5, with 28 bases in between. Germline V CDR1 and CDR2: SEHNR, FQNEAQ (reference sequence). The DNA of the CDR3 is TGTGCCAGCAGTTCCCACCCGTCTGACAGTTGGTTTTCGGAGACCCAGTACTTC. It codes for CASSSHPSDSWFSETQYF.

The V and J genes are TRBV3-1 (or the pseudogene TRBV3-2) and TRBJ1-1; D is ambiguous. Germline CDR1 LGHDT, CDR2 YNNKEL (reference sequence). The V and J ends lost 7 bases and 1 base respectively, with 10 bases between them. This CDR3 contains 13 residues. DNA of the CDR3: TGTGCCAGCACCGATACCGGGAACACTGAAGCTTTCTTT. Its translation: CASTDTGNTEAFF.

V is TRBV7-9 and J is TRBJ2-2, with 7 bases identical to TRBD1. Germline V gene data show CDR1 as SEHNR and CDR2 as FQNEAQ (reference sequence). Trimming took 5 bases from V and 1 from J; bases not matched to a gene: 1. This CDR3 is 14 amino acids long. This CDR3 is CASSRTGNTGELFF. The DNA for the CDR3 is TGTGCCAGCAGCAGGACAGGGAACACCGGGGAGCTGTTTTTT.

As concerns this clone: The junction differs from germline at one of its ends, possibly a read error. The chain employs TRBV7-7 and TRBJ2-2, with D tentatively TRBD2 (5 bases). Germline assignment: CDR1 SSHAT and CDR2 FNYEAQ (reference sequence). CDR3 length: 16 residues. The chain's CDR3 is CASSLSGSGNTGELFF. DNA of the CDR3: TGTGCTAGCAGCTTGTCGGGCTCGGGAAACACCGGGGAGCTGTTTTTT.

The V and J genes are TRBV15 and TRBJ2-1; perhaps TRBD2 as D (6 bases). V lost 2 bases, J lost 0 bases, and 14 bases lay in between. This CDR3 contains 17 residues. CDR1 LNHNV and CDR2 YYDKDF come from the germline V gene (reference sequence). CDR3: CATSRSIGGSSYNEQFF. The CDR3 DNA reads as TGTGCCACCAGCAGATCCATTGGGGGGAGCTCCTACAATGAGCAGTTCTTC.

Only a few counts were recorded for this clone. V is TRBV3-1 (or the pseudogene TRBV3-2) and J is TRBJ1-3, with D unclear. V gave up 0 bases and J gave up 2 bases, with 5 bases separating them. The germline V gene has CDR1 LGHDT and CDR2 YNNKEL (reference sequence). CDR3 size: 14 residues. The DNA of the CDR3 is TGTGCCAGCAGCCAAGAGTCTGCTGGAAACACCATATATTTT. It specifies CASSQESAGNTIYF.

This chain joins TRBV5-4 and TRBJ2-2; D remains unclear. CDR3 length: 15 amino acids. The V gene lost 2 bases and the J gene lost 0 bases, with 8 bases spanning the gap. Germline V lookup: CDR1 SGHNT, CDR2 YYREEE (reference sequence). CDR3 sequence (DNA): TGTGCCAGCAGCTTCTCCTTTACGAACACCGGGGAGCTGTTTTTT. Translation: CASSFSFTNTGELFF.

This rearrangement joins TRBV6-1 to TRBJ1-3, with D unclear. Germline V gene lookup returns CDR1 MNHNS and CDR2 SASEGT. V shed 3 bases and J shed 4 bases, with 10 bases lying between them. The CDR3 contains 14 residues. CDR3 in amino acids: CASSDGGLGNTIYF. Here the CDR3 DNA reads TGTGCCAGCAGTGATGGAGGGTTGGGAAACACCATATATTTT.

The rearrangement links TRBV6-5 to TRBJ2-3, with D perhaps TRBD2 (6 bases). Trimming removed 7 bases at V and 3 bases at J, with 14 bases between. CDR3 length: 14 amino acids. CDR1 is MNHEY and CDR2 is SVGAGI in the germline V gene. CDR3 residues: CASNGARGTDTQYF. Here the CDR3 DNA reads TGTGCCAGCAATGGGGCCCGGGGGACAGATACGCAGTATTTT.

The V and J genes are TRBV5-5 and TRBJ2-7; D call uncertain. The CDR3 length is 15 residues. The V and J ends lost 2 bases and 2 bases respectively, with 14 bases between them. Germline V lookup: CDR1 SGHKS, CDR2 YYEKEE (reference sequence). The CDR3 loop is CASSFGTKTTYEQYF. The CDR3, as DNA: TGTGCCAGCAGCTTTGGCACAAAAACCACCTACGAGCAGTACTTC.

CDR3 in amino acids: CASSLSGQISYEQYF. The CDR3 DNA reads as TGTGCCAGCAGCCTTAGCGGGCAGATCTCCTACGAGCAGTACTTC. V is TRBV16 and J is TRBJ2-7, with TRBD2 matching over 7 bases. The CDR3 covers 15 residues. CDR1 and CDR2 (germline): KGHSY, FQNENV. Germline trimming cut 4 bases from V and 0 bases from J; bases unmatched to any gene: 6.

V is TRBV12-5 and J is TRBJ2-1; no reliable D call. Trimming left V 2 bases short and J 12 bases short, with 17 bases between. Per germline, CDR1 LGHNT and CDR2 FRNRAP. There are 14 residues in the CDR3. CDR3 bases: TGTGCTAGTGGTTTGCCCCCCCGAAAGTCTAGGCAGTTCTTC. Translating it yields CASGLPPRKSRQFF.

This clone was seen only a few times. V gene TRBV6-5 combines with J gene TRBJ1-5, with 11 nucleotides matching TRBD1. Germline lookup yields CDR1 MNHEY and CDR2 SVGAGI. The CDR3 covers 15 residues. Trimming at V came to 7 bases and at J to 4 bases, leaving 6 bases not matched to a gene. The DNA of the CDR3 is TGTGCCAGCACCTTAAGGGACAGGGGGAATCAGCCCCAGCATTTT. Protein sequence: CASTLRDRGNQPQHF.

This sequence joins TRBV20-1 and TRBJ1-2; D perhaps matches TRBD1 (5 bases). In germline, CDR1 is DFQATT, CDR2 SNEGSKA (reference sequence). V gave up 3 bases and J gave up 2 bases, with 10 bases separating them. The CDR3 sequence is 13 residues long. The CDR3 is CSASKDRNYGYTF. CDR3 DNA sequence: TGCAGTGCTAGTAAAGACAGAAACTATGGCTACACCTTC.

In its sample, this clone was seen a few times. The chain is built from TRBV4-1 and TRBJ1-5; no reliable D call. This CDR3 contains 15 residues. Trimming took 0 bases from V and 3 from J, leaving 9 bases between them. The V gene's germline CDR1 is MGHRA and CDR2 YSYEKL. The CDR3 sequence is CASSQDPGINQPQHF. In DNA, the CDR3 is TGCGCCAGCAGCCAAGATCCGGGGATCAATCAGCCCCAGCATTTT.

The CDR3 here is CASSLAAGNNYGYTF. The CDR3 DNA reads TGTGCCAGCAGTTTGGCCGCGGGTAATAACTATGGCTACACCTTC. The chain joins TRBV28 to TRBJ1-2; D gene unclear. Germline loops: CDR1 MDHEN, CDR2 SYDVKM. Trimming took off 3 bases at V and 1 base at J, with 12 bases between the two ends. This CDR3 has 15 amino acids.

V and J are TRBV25-1 and TRBJ2-1; TRBD1 matches at 7 bases. Germline CDR1 MGHDK, CDR2 SYGVNS. Germline trimming cut 1 base from V and 8 bases from J; bases unmatched to any gene: 5. The CDR3 runs to 14 residues. Here the CDR3 reads CASSEWTQGDEQFF. CDR3 DNA: TGTGCCAGCAGTGAATGGACCCAGGGGGATGAGCAGTTCTTC.

The chain is built from TRBV5-5 and TRBJ2-3; maybe TRBD1 (5 bases). CDR1 is SGHKS, CDR2 YYEKEE, per germline (reference sequence). The V end was cut by 4 bases, the J end by 3 bases, with 15 bases between. This CDR3 comprises 15 residues. The CDR3 sequence: CASSRTPSGTDTQYF. The CDR3 bases are TGTGCCAGCAGCCGGACACCTTCCGGAACAGATACGCAGTATTTT.

The CDR3 loop reads CASSQERTRSTDTQYF. CDR3 sequence (DNA): TGTGCCAGCAGCCAAGAAAGGACTAGAAGCACAGATACGCAGTATTTT. This chain uses TRBV4-2 with TRBJ2-3, with 7 bases that match TRBD2. Germline values: CDR1 LGHNA, CDR2 YNFKEQ. The CDR3 runs 16 residues. The ends lost 0 bases at V and 0 bases at J; junction bases unmatched: 3.

This chain joins TRBV7-2 and TRBJ2-2, with D maybe TRBD1 (5 bases). Germline CDR1 SGHTA, CDR2 FQGNSA. Trimming cost V 1 base and J 11 bases, with 23 bases left between them. This CDR3 has 17 amino acids. CDR3 in DNA: TGTGCCAGCAGCTTAGTCAACTTTAGACAGACCCCGGATGAGCTGTTTTTT. Its translation: CASSLVNFRQTPDELFF.

The chain links TRBV7-3 to TRBJ2-1; D call uncertain. This CDR3 is 13 amino acids long. V was trimmed by 1 base and J by 8 bases, leaving 9 bases between them. Germline lookup yields CDR1 SGHTA and CDR2 FQGTGA. The CDR3 reads CASSLMREDEQFF. DNA of the CDR3: TGTGCCAGCAGCTTAATGAGAGAGGATGAGCAGTTCTTC. The whole variable domain, filled in from reference TRBV7-3 and TRBJ2-1, reads GAGVSQTPSNKVTEKGKYVELRCDPISGHTALYWYRQSLGQGPEFLIYFQGTGAADDSGLPNDRFFAVRPEGSVSTLKIQRTERGDSAVYLCASSLMREDEQFFGPGTRLTVL.

The J gene is TRBJ2-1, the V gene TRBV6-5; possible D gene TRBD2, 5 bases. The CDR3 contains 15 residues. V lost 6 bases, J lost 6 bases, and 18 bases lay in between. Germline V lookup: CDR1 MNHEY, CDR2 SVGAGI. DNA for the CDR3: TGTGCCAGCAGCTACGATGGCAGCGGACTCAATGAGCAGTTCTTC. Translating gives CASSYDGSGLNEQFF.

This rearrangement joins TRBV5-1 to TRBJ2-5, with a tentative D call TRBD2 (5 bases). The CDR3 consists of 14 residues. CDR1 SGHRS and CDR2 YFSETQ come from the germline V gene. Trimming stripped 2 bases from V and 1 base from J, with 9 bases between. Written as DNA, the CDR3 is TGCGCCAGCAGCTTAGGACGGGGCCAAGAGACCCAGTACTTC. This encodes CASSLGRGQETQYF.

The rearrangement joins TRBV27 to TRBJ1-2; possible D gene TRBD1, 5 bases. Germline CDR1 and CDR2: MNHEY and SMNVEV (reference sequence). This CDR3 region has 13 residues. Trimming pared 5 bases from V and 12 bases from J, leaving 19 bases between. The CDR3 sequence: CASSALRDSPHTF. CDR3 nucleotides: TGTGCCAGCAGTGCCCTAAGGGACTCCCCCCACACCTTC.

This clone occurred a few times. The chain links TRBV19 to TRBJ2-6; tentative D call: TRBD2 (5 bases). Germline V gene lookup returns CDR1 LNHDA and CDR2 SQIVND (reference sequence). The CDR3 totals 15 residues. V gave up 3 bases and J gave up 2 bases, with 8 bases separating them. The DNA of the CDR3 is TGTGCCAGTAGTATTACGGGAACTGGGGCCAACGTCCTGACTTTC. Its translation is CASSITGTGANVLTF.

The rearrangement joins TRBV20-1 to TRBJ2-7, with D perhaps TRBD2 (6 bases). Trimming took off 3 bases at V and 1 base at J, with 13 bases between the two ends. The CDR3 length is 14 residues. The germline CDR1 and CDR2 sequences are DFQATT and SNEGSKA (reference sequence). The CDR3 region is CSASPTSFSYEQYF. The CDR3 nucleotides are TGCAGTGCTAGTCCGACTAGTTTTTCCTACGAGCAGTACTTC.

The rearrangement uses TRBV12-2 and TRBJ2-1; no DNA check was done on the table's D call, TRBD2. TRBV12-2 is described as a pseudogene. The CDR3 sequence is 15 residues long. CDR3 in amino acids: CASRLETSGSNEQFF. The CDR3 bases are TGTGCAAGTCGCTTAGAGACTAGCGGGAGCAATGAGCAGTTCTTC.